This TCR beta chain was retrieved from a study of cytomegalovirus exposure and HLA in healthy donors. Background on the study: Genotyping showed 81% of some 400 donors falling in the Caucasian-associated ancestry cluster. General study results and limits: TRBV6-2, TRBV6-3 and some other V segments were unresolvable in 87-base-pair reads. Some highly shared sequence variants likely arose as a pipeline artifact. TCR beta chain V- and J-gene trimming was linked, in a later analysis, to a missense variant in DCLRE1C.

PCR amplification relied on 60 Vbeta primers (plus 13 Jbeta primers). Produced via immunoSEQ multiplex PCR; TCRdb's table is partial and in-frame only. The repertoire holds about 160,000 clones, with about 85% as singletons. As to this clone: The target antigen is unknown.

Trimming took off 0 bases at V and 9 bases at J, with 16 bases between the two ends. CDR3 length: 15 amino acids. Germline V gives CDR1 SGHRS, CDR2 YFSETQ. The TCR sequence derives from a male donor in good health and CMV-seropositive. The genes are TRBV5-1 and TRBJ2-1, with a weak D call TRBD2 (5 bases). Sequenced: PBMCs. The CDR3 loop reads CASSLDSELRGEQFF. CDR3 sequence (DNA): TGCGCCAGCAGCTTGGACTCGGAATTACGGGGTGAGCAGTTCTTC. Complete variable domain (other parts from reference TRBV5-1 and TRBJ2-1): KAGVTQTPRYLIKTRGQQVTLSCSPISGHRSVSWYQQTPGQGLQFLFEYFSETQRNKGNFPGRFSGRQFSNSRSEMNVSTLELGDSALYLCASSLDSELRGEQFFGPGTRLTVL.